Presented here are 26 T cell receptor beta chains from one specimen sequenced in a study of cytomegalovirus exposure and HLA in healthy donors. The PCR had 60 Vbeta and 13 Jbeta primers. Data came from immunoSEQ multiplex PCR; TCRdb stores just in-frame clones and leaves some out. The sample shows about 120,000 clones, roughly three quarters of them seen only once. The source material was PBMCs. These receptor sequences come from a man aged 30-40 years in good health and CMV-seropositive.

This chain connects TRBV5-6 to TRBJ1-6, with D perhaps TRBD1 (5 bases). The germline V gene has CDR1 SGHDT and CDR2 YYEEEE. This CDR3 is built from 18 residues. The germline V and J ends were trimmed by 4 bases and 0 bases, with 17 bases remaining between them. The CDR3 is CASSRLGQASSYNSPLHF. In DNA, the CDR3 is TGTGCCAGCAGCCGGTTGGGGCAGGCAAGCTCCTATAATTCACCCCTCCACTTT.

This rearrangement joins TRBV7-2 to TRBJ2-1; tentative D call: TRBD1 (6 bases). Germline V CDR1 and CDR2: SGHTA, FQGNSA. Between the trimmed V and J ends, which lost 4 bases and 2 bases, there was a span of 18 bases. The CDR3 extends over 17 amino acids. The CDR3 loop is CASSSPQGFPTYNEQFF. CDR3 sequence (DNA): TGTGCCAGCAGCTCCCCACAGGGATTCCCCACCTACAATGAGCAGTTCTTC.

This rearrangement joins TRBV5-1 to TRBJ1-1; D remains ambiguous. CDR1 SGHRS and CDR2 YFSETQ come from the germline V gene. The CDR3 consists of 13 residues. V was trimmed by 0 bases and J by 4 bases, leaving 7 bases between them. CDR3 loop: CASSLEWSTEAFF. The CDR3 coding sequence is TGCGCCAGCAGCTTGGAGTGGAGCACTGAAGCTTTCTTT.

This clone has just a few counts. In DNA, the CDR3 is TGTGCCAGCAGTAAGCCAGGGAAAAACATTCAGTACTTC. It specifies CASSKPGKNIQYF. V is TRBV11-3 and J is TRBJ2-4; a possible D gene is TRBD1 (5 bases). Trimming took off 6 bases at V and 4 bases at J, with 10 bases between the two ends. The germline V gene encodes CDR1 SGHNT and CDR2 YENEEA. This CDR3 region has 13 residues.

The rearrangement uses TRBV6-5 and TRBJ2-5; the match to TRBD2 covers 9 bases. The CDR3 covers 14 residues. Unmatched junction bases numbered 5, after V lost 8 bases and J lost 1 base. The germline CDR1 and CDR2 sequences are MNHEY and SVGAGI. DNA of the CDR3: TGTGCCAGCGGGCGGGGGGGCCTCCAAGAGACCCAGTACTTC. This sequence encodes CASGRGGLQETQYF.

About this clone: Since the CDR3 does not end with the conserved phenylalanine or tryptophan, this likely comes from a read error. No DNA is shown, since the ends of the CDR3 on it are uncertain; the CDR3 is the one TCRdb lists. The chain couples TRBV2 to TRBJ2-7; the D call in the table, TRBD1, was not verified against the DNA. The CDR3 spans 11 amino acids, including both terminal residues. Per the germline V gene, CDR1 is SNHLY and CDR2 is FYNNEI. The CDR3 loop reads CASSTDRGPLL.

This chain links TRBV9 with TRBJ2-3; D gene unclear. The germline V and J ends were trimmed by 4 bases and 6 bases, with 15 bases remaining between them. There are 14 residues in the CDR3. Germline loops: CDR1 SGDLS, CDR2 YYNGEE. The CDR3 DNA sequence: TGTGCCAGCAGCCGATCCGGAGTACACGATACGCAGTATTTT. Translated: CASSRSGVHDTQYF.

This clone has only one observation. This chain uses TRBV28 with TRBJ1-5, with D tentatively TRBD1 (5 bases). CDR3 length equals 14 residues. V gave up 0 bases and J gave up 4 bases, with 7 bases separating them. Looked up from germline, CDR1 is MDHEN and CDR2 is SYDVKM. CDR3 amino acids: CASSLWQGNQPQHF. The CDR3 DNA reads TGTGCCAGCAGTTTATGGCAGGGAAATCAGCCCCAGCATTTT.

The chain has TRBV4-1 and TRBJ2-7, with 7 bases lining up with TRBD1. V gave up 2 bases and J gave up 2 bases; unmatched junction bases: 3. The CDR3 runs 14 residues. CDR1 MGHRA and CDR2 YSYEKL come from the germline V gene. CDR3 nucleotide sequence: TGCGCCAGCAGCCAACGGACAGGCACCTACGAGCAGTACTTC. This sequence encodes CASSQRTGTYEQYF.

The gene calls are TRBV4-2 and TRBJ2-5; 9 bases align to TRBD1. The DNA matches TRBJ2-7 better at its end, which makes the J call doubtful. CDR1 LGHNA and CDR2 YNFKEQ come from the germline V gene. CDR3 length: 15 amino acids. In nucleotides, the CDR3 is TGTGCCAGCAGCCAAGAACAGGGGGCGGTAAACGAGCAGTACTTC. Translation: CASSQEQGAVNEQYF.

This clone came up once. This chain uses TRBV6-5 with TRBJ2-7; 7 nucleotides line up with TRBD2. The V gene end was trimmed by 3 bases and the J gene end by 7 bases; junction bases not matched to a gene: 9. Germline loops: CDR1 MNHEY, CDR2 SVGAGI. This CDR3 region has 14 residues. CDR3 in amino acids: CASSYGRGLGEQYF. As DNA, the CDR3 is TGTGCCAGCAGTTATGGGAGGGGACTTGGGGAGCAGTACTTC.

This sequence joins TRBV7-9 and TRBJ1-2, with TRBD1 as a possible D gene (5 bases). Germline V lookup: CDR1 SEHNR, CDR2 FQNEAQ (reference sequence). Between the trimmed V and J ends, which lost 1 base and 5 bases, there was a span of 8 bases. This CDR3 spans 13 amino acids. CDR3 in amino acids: CASSLGQIYGYTF. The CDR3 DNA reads TGTGCCAGCAGCTTAGGACAGATTTATGGCTACACCTTC.

Here the CDR3 DNA reads TGTGCCAGCTCACGTCAGGGGCGAGGCGAGCAGTACTTC. This translates into CASSRQGRGEQYF. V is TRBV18 and J is TRBJ2-7; possible D gene TRBD1, 6 bases. Trimming cost V 4 bases and J 6 bases, with 13 bases left between them. The germline CDR1 and CDR2 sequences are KGHSH and LQKENI. The CDR3 runs 13 residues.

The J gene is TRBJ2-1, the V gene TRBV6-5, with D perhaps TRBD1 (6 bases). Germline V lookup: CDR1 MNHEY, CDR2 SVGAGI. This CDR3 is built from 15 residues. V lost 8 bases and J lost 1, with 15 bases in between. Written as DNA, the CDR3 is TGTGCCAGCTTAAGTAGCAGGGGATCCTACAATGAGCAGTTCTTC. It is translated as CASLSSRGSYNEQFF.

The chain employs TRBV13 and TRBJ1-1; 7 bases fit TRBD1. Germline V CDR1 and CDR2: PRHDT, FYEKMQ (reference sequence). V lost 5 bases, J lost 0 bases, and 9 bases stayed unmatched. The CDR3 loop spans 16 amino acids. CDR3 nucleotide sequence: TGTGCCAGCAGCATTTATAGGGACAGCATGAACACTGAAGCTTTCTTT. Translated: CASSIYRDSMNTEAFF.

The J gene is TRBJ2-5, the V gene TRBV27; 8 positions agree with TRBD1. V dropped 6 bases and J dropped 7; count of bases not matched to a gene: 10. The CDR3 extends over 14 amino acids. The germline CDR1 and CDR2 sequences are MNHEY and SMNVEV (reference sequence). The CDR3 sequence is CASSRQGQGGTQYF. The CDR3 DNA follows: TGTGCCAGCAGCCGCCAAGGACAGGGCGGGACCCAGTACTTC.

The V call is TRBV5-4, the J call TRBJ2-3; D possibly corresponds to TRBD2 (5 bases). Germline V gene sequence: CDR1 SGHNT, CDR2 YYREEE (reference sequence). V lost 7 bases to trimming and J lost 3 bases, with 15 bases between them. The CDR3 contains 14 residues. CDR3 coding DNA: TGTGCCAGCCGGAATGGATCGGGGACAGATACGCAGTATTTT. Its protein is CASRNGSGTDTQYF.

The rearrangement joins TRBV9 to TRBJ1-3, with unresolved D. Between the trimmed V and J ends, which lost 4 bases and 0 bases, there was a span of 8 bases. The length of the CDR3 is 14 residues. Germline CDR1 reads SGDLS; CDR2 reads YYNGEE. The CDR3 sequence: CASSTDYSGNTIYF. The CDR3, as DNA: TGTGCCAGCAGCACGGACTACTCTGGAAACACCATATATTTT.

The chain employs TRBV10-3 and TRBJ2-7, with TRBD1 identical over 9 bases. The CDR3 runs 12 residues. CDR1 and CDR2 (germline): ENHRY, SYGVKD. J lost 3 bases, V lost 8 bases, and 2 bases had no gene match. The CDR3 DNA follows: TGTGCCATCGGGACAGGGAACTACGAGCAGTACTTC. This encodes CAIGTGNYEQYF.

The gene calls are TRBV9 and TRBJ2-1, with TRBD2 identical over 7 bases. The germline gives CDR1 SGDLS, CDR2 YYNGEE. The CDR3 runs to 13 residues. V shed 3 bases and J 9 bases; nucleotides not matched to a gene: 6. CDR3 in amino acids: CASSARLAGEQFF. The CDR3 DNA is TGTGCCAGCAGCGCCAGACTAGCTGGTGAGCAGTTCTTC.

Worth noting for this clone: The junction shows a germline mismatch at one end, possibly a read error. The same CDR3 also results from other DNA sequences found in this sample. The CDR3 spells CASGPTVNLASPLHF. CDR3 nucleotides: TGCGCCAGCGGCCCGACAGTGAATCTGGCTTCACCCCTCCACTTT. The V and J genes are TRBV6-1 and TRBJ1-6, with a weak D call TRBD1 (5 bases). This CDR3 region has 15 residues. Germline V gene data show CDR1 as MNHNS and CDR2 as SASEGT.

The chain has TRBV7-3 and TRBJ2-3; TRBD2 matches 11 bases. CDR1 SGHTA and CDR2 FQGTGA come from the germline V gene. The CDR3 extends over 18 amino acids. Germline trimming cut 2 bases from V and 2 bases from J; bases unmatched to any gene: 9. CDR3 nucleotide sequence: TGTGCCAGCAGCTTAGTTCTAGCGGGAGGCGGGCTCACAGATACGCAGTATTTT. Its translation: CASSLVLAGGGLTDTQYF.

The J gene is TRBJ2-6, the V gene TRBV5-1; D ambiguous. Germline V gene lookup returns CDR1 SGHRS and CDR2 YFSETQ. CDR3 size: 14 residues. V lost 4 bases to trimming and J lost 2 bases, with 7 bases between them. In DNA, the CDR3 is TGCGCCAGCAGCCAATCCCCTGGGGCCAACGTCCTGACTTTC. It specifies CASSQSPGANVLTF.

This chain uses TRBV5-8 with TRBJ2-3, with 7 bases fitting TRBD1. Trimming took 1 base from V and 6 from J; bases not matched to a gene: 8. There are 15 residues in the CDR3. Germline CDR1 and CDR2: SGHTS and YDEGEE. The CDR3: CASSLRGQGIDTQYF. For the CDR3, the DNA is TGTGCCAGCAGCTTGAGGGGGCAGGGTATTGATACGCAGTATTTT.

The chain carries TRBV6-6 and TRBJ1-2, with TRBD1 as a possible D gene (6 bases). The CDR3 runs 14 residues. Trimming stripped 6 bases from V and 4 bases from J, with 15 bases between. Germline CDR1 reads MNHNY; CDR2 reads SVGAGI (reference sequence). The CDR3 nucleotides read TGTGCCAGCAGCCAGACAGGAAGGGGCTATGGCTACACCTTC. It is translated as CASSQTGRGYGYTF.

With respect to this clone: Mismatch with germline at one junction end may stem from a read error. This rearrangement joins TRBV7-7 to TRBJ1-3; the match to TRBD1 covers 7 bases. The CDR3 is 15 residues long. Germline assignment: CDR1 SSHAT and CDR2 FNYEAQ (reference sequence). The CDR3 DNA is TGTGCTAGCAGCACAGGGACAGACCCTGGAAACACCATATATTTT. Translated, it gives CASSTGTDPGNTIYF.